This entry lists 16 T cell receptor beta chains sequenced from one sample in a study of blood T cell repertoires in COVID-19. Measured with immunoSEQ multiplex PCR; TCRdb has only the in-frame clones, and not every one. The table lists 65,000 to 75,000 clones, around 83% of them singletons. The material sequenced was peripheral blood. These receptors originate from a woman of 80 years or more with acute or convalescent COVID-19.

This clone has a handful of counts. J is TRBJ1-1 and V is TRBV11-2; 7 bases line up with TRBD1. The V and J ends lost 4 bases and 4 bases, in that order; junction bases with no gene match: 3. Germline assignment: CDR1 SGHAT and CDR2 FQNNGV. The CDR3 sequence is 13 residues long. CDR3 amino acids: CASSSGQLTEAFF. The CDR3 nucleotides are TGTGCCAGCAGCTCGGGACAGCTCACTGAAGCTTTCTTT.

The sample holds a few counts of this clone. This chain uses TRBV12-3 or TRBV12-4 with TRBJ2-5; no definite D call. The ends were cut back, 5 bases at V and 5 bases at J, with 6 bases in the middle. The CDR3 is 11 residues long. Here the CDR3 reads CASSLGETQYF. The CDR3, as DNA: TGTGCCAGCAGTCTCGGGGAGACCCAGTACTTC.

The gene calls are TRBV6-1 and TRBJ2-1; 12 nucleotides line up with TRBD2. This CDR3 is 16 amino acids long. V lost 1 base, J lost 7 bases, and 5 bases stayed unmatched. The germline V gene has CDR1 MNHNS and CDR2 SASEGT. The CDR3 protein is CASSEDLAGGLNEQFF. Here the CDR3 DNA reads TGTGCCAGCAGTGAAGACCTAGCGGGGGGGCTTAATGAGCAGTTCTTC.

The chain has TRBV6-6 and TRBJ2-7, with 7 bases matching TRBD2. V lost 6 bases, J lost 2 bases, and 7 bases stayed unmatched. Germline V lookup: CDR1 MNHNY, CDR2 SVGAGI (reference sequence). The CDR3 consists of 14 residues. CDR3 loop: CASRPGGSTYEQYF. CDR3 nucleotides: TGTGCCAGCAGACCCGGGGGGAGCACCTACGAGCAGTACTTC.

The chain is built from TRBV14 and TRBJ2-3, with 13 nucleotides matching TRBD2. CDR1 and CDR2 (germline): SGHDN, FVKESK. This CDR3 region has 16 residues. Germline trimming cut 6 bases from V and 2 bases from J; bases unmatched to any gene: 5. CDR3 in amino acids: CASRQTSGGLTDTQYF. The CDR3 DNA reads TGTGCCAGCAGGCAGACTAGCGGGGGGCTCACAGATACGCAGTATTTT.

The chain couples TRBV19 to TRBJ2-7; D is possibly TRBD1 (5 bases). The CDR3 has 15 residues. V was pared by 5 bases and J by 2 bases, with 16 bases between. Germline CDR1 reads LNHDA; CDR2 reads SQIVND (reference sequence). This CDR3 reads CASSLPRQGTYEQYF. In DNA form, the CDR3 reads TGTGCCAGTAGTCTACCCCGGCAGGGCACCTACGAGCAGTACTTC.

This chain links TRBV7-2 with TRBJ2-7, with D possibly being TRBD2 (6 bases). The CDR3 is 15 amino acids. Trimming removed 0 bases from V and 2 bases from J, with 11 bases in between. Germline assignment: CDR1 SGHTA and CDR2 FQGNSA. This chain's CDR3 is CASSLAAGKTYEQYF. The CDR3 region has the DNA TGTGCCAGCAGCTTAGCGGCGGGGAAAACCTACGAGCAGTACTTC.

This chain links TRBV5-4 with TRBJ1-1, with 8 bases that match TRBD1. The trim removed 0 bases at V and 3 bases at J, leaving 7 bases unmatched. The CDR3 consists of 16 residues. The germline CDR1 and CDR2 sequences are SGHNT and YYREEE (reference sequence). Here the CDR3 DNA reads TGTGCCAGCAGCTTGGGGGGCAGGGGGCAAGACACTGAAGCTTTCTTT. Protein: CASSLGGRGQDTEAFF.

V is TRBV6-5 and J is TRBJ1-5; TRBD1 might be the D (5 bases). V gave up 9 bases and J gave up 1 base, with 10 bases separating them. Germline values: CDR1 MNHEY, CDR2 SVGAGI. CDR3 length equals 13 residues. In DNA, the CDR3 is TGTGCCAGTCGTAGACAGAGCAATCAGCCCCAGCATTTT. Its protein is CASRRQSNQPQHF.

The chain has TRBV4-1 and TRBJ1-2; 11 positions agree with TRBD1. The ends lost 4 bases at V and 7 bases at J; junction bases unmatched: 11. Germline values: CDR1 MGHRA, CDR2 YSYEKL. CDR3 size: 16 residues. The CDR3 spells CASSPAGTGGLGGYTF. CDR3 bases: TGCGCCAGCAGCCCCGCCGGGACAGGGGGTTTGGGTGGCTACACCTTC.

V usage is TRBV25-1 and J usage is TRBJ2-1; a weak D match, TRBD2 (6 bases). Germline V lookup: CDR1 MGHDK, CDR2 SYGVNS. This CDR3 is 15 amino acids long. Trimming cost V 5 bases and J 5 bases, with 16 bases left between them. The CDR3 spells CASSPQGDLHNEQFF. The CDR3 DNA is TGTGCCAGCAGTCCTCAAGGGGACTTGCACAATGAGCAGTTCTTC.

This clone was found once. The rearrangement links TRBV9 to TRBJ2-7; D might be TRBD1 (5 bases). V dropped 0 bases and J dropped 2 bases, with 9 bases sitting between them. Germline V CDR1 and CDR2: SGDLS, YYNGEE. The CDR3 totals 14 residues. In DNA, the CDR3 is TGTGCCAGCAGCGTAGAGGGGTCCACCTACGAGCAGTACTTC. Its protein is CASSVEGSTYEQYF.

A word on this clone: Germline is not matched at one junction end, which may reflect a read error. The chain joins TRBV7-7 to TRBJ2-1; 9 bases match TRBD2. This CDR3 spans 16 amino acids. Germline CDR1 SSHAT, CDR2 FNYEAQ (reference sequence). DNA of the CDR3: TGTGCTAGCAGCCCTCGGCTAGCGGGGAGGTACAATGAGCAGTTCTTC. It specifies CASSPRLAGRYNEQFF.

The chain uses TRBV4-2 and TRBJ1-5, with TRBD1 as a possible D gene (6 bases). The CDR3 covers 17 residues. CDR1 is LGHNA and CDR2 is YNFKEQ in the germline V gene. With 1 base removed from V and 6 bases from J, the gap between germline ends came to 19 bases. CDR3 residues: CASSQVSGRGASQPQHF. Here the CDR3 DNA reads TGTGCCAGCAGCCAAGTTTCAGGCAGGGGAGCAAGTCAGCCCCAGCATTTT.

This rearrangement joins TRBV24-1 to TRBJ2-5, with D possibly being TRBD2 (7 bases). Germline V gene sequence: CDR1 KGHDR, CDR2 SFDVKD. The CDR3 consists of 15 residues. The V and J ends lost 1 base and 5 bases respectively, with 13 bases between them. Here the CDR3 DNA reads TGTGCCACCAGTGATTTTCGCGGGGGCCGGGAGACCCAGTACTTC. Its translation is CATSDFRGGRETQYF.

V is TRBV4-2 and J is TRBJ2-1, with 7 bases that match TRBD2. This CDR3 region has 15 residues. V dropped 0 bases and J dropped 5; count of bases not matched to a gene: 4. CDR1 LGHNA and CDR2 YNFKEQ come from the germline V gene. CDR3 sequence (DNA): TGTGCCAGCAGCCAAGATTTCGCGGGGGACAATGAGCAGTTCTTC. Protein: CASSQDFAGDNEQFF.